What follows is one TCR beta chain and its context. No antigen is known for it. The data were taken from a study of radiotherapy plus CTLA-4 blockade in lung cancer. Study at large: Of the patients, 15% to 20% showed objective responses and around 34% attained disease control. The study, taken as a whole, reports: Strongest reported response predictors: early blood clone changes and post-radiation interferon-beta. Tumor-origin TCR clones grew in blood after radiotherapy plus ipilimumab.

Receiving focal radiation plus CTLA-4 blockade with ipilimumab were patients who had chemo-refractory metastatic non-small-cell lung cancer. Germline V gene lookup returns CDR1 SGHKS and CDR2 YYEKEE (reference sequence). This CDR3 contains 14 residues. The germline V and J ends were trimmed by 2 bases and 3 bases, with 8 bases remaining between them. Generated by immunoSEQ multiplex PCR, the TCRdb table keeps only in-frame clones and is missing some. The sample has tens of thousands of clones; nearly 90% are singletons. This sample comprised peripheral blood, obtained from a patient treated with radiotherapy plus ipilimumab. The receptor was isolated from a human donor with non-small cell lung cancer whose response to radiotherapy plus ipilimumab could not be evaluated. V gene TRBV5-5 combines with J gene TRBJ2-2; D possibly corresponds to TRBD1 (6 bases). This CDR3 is CASSLGGHTGELFF. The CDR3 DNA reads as TGTGCCAGCAGCTTAGGGGGACACACCGGGGAGCTGTTTTTT.